This is a list of T cell receptor beta chains from one sample in a study of cytomegalovirus exposure and HLA in healthy donors. Profiled with immunoSEQ multiplex PCR; TCRdb holds only in-frame clones, not every one. The sample comprises some 100,000 clones, 65% to 75% of which are singletons, and 1.9% rests with the top ten. The specimen sequenced was PBMCs. The origin of the receptors is a woman aged 40 to 50 in good health and CMV-seronegative. Both conserved end residues are part of each CDR3. Each record gives: D gene, J gene, V gene, clone size, CDR3 protein, CDR3 DNA. A D gene is named only where the DNA matches it firmly. For some rows the clone size is stated as once, few or many, or as a class when expanded; others skip it.

d_call: TRBD2; j_call: TRBJ2-3; v_call: TRBV7-9; clone_size: .; cdr3_aa: CASSLWRGSTDTQYF; cdr3_nt: TGTGCCAGCAGCTTATGGCGGGGGAGCACAGATACGCAGTATTTT
d_call: .; j_call: TRBJ2-5; v_call: TRBV6-5; clone_size: .; cdr3_aa: CASSYSIRGGETQYF; cdr3_nt: TGTGCCAGCAGTTACTCTATCAGGGGTGGAGAGACCCAGTACTTC
d_call: TRBD1; j_call: TRBJ1-1; v_call: TRBV4-1; clone_size: .; cdr3_aa: CASSRGTGVQNTEAFF; cdr3_nt: TGCGCCAGCAGCCGGGGGACAGGGGTGCAGAACACTGAAGCTTTCTTT
d_call: TRBD1; j_call: TRBJ2-2; v_call: TRBV4-3; clone_size: few; cdr3_aa: CASSQVHRTGFGELFF; cdr3_nt: TGCGCCAGCAGCCAAGTACACAGGACAGGGTTCGGGGAGCTGTTTTTT
d_call: TRBD1; j_call: TRBJ1-4; v_call: TRBV15; clone_size: .; cdr3_aa: CATSRDRAGGNEKLFF; cdr3_nt: TGTGCCACCAGCAGAGATCGGGCAGGGGGTAATGAAAAACTGTTTTTT
d_call: .; j_call: TRBJ2-3; v_call: TRBV5-1; clone_size: .; cdr3_aa: CASSLAGATDTQYF; cdr3_nt: TGCGCCAGCAGCCTTGCGGGGGCCACAGATACGCAGTATTTT
d_call: TRBD2; j_call: TRBJ2-5; v_call: TRBV19; clone_size: few; cdr3_aa: CASSISGLAVGTGTQYF; cdr3_nt: TGTGCCAGTAGTATCTCGGGACTAGCGGTAGGGACGGGGACCCAGTACTTC
d_call: .; j_call: TRBJ2-7; v_call: TRBV11-2; clone_size: few; cdr3_aa: CASSLVFHEQYF; cdr3_nt: TGTGCCAGCAGCTTAGTATTCCACGAGCAGTACTTC
d_call: TRBD2; j_call: TRBJ2-7; v_call: TRBV11-2; clone_size: .; cdr3_aa: CASSLDRGGGGGYDEQYF; cdr3_nt: TGTGCCAGCAGCTTAGATCGTGGCGGTGGGGGAGGGTATGACGAGCAGTACTTC
d_call: TRBD1; j_call: TRBJ2-5; v_call: TRBV19; clone_size: .; cdr3_aa: CASSPLTGGRETQYF; cdr3_nt: TGTGCCAGTAGCCCTTTGACAGGGGGCAGGGAGACCCAGTACTTC
d_call: TRBD2; j_call: TRBJ2-3; v_call: TRBV2; clone_size: few; cdr3_aa: CASRTSGGFGTDTQYF; cdr3_nt: TGTGCCAGCAGAACTAGCGGGGGGTTTGGCACAGATACGCAGTATTTT
d_call: .; j_call: TRBJ2-1; v_call: TRBV5-6; clone_size: .; cdr3_aa: CASSPTAGLSYNEQFF; cdr3_nt: TGTGCCAGCAGCCCCACCGCAGGGCTCTCCTACAATGAGCAGTTCTTC
d_call: .; j_call: TRBJ2-1; v_call: TRBV27; clone_size: .; cdr3_aa: CASSLDMNLYNEQFF; cdr3_nt: TGTGCCAGCAGTTTGGACATGAATCTCTACAATGAGCAGTTCTTC
d_call: .; j_call: TRBJ2-5; v_call: TRBV7-8; clone_size: .; cdr3_aa: CASTYIRRGETQYF; cdr3_nt: TGTGCCAGCACCTATATAAGGCGCGGAGAGACCCAGTACTTC
d_call: TRBD2; j_call: TRBJ2-1; v_call: TRBV6-1; clone_size: .; cdr3_aa: CASSEGVGGSYNEQLF; cdr3_nt: TGTGCCAGCAGTGAAGGAGTGGGAGGGTCCTACAATGAGCAGCTCTTC
d_call: .; j_call: TRBJ2-7; v_call: TRBV6-5; clone_size: .; cdr3_aa: CASSPRQGGYEQYF; cdr3_nt: TGTGCCAGCAGTCCCCGCCAGGGGGGATACGAGCAGTACTTC
d_call: .; j_call: TRBJ2-2; v_call: TRBV4-2; clone_size: .; cdr3_aa: CASSHRRGNTGELFF; cdr3_nt: TGTGCCAGCAGCCATCGACGGGGGAACACCGGGGAGCTGTTTTTT
d_call: TRBD1; j_call: TRBJ2-2; v_call: TRBV6-4; clone_size: .; cdr3_aa: CASSGQGDTGELFF; cdr3_nt: TGTGCCAGCAGTGGACAGGGGGACACCGGGGAGCTGTTTTTT
d_call: TRBD2; j_call: TRBJ2-1; v_call: TRBV19; clone_size: once; cdr3_aa: CASSTGLAGTDRSSYNEQFF; cdr3_nt: TGTGCCAGTAGTACGGGACTAGCGGGGACCGACCGTAGCTCCTACAATGAGCAGTTCTTC
d_call: .; j_call: TRBJ2-1; v_call: TRBV30; clone_size: once; cdr3_aa: CARGLGREQFF; cdr3_nt: TGTGCCCGGGGTCTCGGCCGCGAACAGTTCTTC
d_call: TRBD1; j_call: TRBJ2-2; v_call: TRBV28; clone_size: .; cdr3_aa: CASSAGTDTGELFF; cdr3_nt: TGTGCCAGCAGTGCCGGGACAGACACCGGGGAGCTGTTTTTT
d_call: TRBD2; j_call: TRBJ2-3; v_call: TRBV27; clone_size: .; cdr3_aa: CASSLYRGRVEDTQYF; cdr3_nt: TGTGCCAGCAGTTTATATCGGGGGAGGGTGGAAGATACGCAGTATTTT
d_call: .; j_call: TRBJ1-2; v_call: TRBV7-9; clone_size: .; cdr3_aa: CSSSLAGGGGYTF; cdr3_nt: TGTTCCAGCAGCTTAGCAGGTGGGGGGGGCTACACCTTC
d_call: TRBD1; j_call: TRBJ2-3; v_call: TRBV19; clone_size: .; cdr3_aa: CASSIGPWDGTGHTDTQYF; cdr3_nt: TGTGCCAGTAGTATAGGTCCGTGGGACGGGACAGGGCACACAGATACGCAGTATTTT
d_call: TRBD2; j_call: TRBJ2-1; v_call: TRBV6-4; clone_size: .; cdr3_aa: CASSDDGTSGYNEQFF; cdr3_nt: TGTGCCAGCAGTGACGACGGGACTAGCGGGTACAATGAGCAGTTCTTC
d_call: .; j_call: TRBJ1-5; v_call: TRBV10-2; clone_size: few; cdr3_aa: CASRDRIDSNQPQHF; cdr3_nt: TGCGCCAGCAGAGACAGGATCGACAGCAATCAGCCCCAGCATTTT
d_call: TRBD1; j_call: TRBJ2-2; v_call: TRBV2; clone_size: .; cdr3_aa: CATPGQGAKGELFF; cdr3_nt: TGTGCCACCCCGGGACAGGGGGCAAAAGGGGAGCTGTTTTTT
d_call: TRBD1; j_call: TRBJ2-1; v_call: TRBV7-9; clone_size: .; cdr3_aa: CASSRDSFNEQFF; cdr3_nt: TGTGCCAGCAGCCGGGACAGCTTCAATGAGCAGTTCTTC
d_call: .; j_call: TRBJ1-5; v_call: TRBV19; clone_size: .; cdr3_aa: CASKETSNQPQHF; cdr3_nt: TGTGCCAGTAAGGAGACGTCTAATCAGCCCCAGCATTTT